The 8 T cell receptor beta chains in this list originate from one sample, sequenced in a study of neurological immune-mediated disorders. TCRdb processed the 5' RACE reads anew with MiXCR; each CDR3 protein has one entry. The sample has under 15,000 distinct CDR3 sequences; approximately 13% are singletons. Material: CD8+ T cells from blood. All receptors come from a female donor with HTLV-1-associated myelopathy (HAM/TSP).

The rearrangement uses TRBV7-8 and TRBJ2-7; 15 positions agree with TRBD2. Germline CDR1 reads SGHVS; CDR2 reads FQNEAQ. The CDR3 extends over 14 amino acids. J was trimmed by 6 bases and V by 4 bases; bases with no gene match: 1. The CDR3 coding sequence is TGTGCCAGCAGCTCGGGACTAGCGGGAGGCGAGCAGTACTTC. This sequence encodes CASSSGLAGGEQYF.

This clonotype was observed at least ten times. CDR3 sequence (DNA): TGCGCCAGCAGCCGGACTAGCGGGAGCACAGATACGCAGTATTTT. As protein: CASSRTSGSTDTQYF. The chain uses TRBV5-1 and TRBJ2-3, with 11 positions matching TRBD2. This CDR3 region has 15 residues. Germline values: CDR1 SGHRS, CDR2 YFSETQ. Unmatched junction bases numbered 1, after V lost 4 bases and J lost 0 bases.

CDR3 nucleotide sequence: TGCGCCAGCAGCCAAGTACGGACTTCCTCCTACGAGCAGTACTTC. Translation gives CASSQVRTSSYEQYF. This rearrangement joins TRBV4-1 to TRBJ2-7, with D tentatively TRBD2 (5 bases). Germline V gene sequence: CDR1 MGHRA, CDR2 YSYEKL. CDR3 length: 15 amino acids. The V gene lost 1 base and the J gene lost 0 bases, with 10 bases spanning the gap.

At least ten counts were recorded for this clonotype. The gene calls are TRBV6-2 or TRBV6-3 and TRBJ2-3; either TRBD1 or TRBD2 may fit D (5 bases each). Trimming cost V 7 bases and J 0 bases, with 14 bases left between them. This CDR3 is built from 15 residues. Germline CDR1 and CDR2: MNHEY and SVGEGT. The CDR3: CASTSRDASTDTQYF. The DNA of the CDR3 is TGTGCCAGCACTAGCCGGGACGCTAGCACAGATACGCAGTATTTT.

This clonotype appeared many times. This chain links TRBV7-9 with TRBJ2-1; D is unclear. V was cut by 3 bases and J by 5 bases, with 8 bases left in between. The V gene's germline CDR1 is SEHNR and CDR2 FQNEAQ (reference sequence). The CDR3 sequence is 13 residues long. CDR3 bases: TGTGCCAGCAGCTTCGTCCCCGACAATGAGCAGTTCTTC. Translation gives CASSFVPDNEQFF. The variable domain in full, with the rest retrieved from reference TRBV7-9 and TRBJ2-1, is DTGVSQNPRHKITKRGQNVTFRCDPISEHNRLYWYRQTLGQGPEFLTYFQNEAQLEKSRLLSDRFSAERPKGSFSTLEIQRTEQGDSAMYLCASSFVPDNEQFFGPGTRLTVL.

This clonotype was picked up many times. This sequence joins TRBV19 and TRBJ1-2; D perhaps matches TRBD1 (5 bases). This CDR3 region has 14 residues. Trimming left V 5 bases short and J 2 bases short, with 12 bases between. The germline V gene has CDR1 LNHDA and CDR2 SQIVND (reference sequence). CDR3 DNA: TGTGCCAGTAGTTGGGGGGTTTCCAACTATGGCTACACCTTC. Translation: CASSWGVSNYGYTF. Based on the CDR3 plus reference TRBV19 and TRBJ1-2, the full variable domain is DGGITQSPKYLFRKEGQNVTLSCEQNLNHDAMYWYRQDPGQGLRLIYYSQIVNDFQKGDIAEGYSVSREKKESFPLTVTSAQKNPTAFYLCASSWGVSNYGYTFGSGTRLTVV.

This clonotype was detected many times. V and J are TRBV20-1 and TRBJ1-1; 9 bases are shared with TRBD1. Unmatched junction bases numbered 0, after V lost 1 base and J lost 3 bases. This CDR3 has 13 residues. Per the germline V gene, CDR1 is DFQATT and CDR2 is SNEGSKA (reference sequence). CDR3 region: CSARGQGDTEAFF. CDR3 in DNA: TGCAGTGCTAGAGGACAGGGGGACACTGAAGCTTTCTTT.

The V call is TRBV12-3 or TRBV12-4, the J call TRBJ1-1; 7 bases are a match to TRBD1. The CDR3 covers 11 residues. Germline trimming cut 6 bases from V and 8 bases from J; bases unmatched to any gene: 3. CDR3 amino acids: CASRTGIEAFF. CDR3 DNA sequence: TGTGCCAGCAGGACAGGGATAGAAGCTTTCTTT.